These 28 T cell receptor beta chains share one sample of origin, sequenced in a study of graft-versus-host responses after intestinal transplantation. Measured with immunoSEQ multiplex PCR; TCRdb has only the in-frame clones, and not every one. The sample contains 98,000 or so clones, roughly 83% of which appear only once. Sequenced here: PBMCs, sampled 255 days after intestinal transplant. The receptor source for this set is a human patient who received an intestinal transplant, so some T cells may come from the graft donor.

This chain uses TRBV28 with TRBJ1-5, with D unresolved. Germline-derived CDR1 and CDR2 are MDHEN and SYDVKM. The CDR3 consists of 13 residues. V lost 4 bases to trimming and J lost 0 bases, with 4 bases between them. The CDR3, as DNA: TGTGCCAGCAGTTGGGTTAGCAATCAGCCCCAGCATTTT. Translation gives CASSWVSNQPQHF.

V gene TRBV11-3 combines with J gene TRBJ2-1, with 11 bases identical to TRBD2. Germline CDR1 and CDR2: SGHNT and YENEEA. Germline trimming cut 5 bases from V and 9 bases from J; bases unmatched to any gene: 3. The CDR3 has 13 residues. The CDR3 DNA sequence: TGTGCCAGCAGCCTTACTAGCGGGGGTGAGCAGTTCTTC. It codes for CASSLTSGGEQFF.

The chain employs TRBV11-2 and TRBJ2-7, with TRBD2 matching over 10 bases. The length of the CDR3 is 17 residues. Germline V CDR1 and CDR2: SGHAT, FQNNGV. The V and J ends lost 2 bases and 3 bases, in that order; junction bases with no gene match: 10. Here the CDR3 DNA reads TGTGCCAGCAGCTTATTAGCGGGGGGTGAGTTTGTCTACGAGCAGTACTTC. Translating gives CASSLLAGGEFVYEQYF.

The chain carries TRBV10-3 and TRBJ1-3; D remains unclear. V was clipped by 7 bases and J by 0 bases, with 7 bases between them. The CDR3 spans 13 residues. Germline V gene data show CDR1 as ENHRY and CDR2 as SYGVKD. CDR3 loop: CAITQDSGNTIYF. The CDR3 DNA follows: TGTGCCATCACCCAGGACTCTGGAAACACCATATATTTT.

This clone was seen just once. The chain couples TRBV7-8 to TRBJ2-7; the match to TRBD2 covers 9 bases. Trimming at V came to 1 base and at J to 4 bases, leaving 5 bases not matched to a gene. Germline V gives CDR1 SGHVS, CDR2 FQNEAQ. The CDR3 covers 15 residues. CDR3 coding DNA: TGTGCCAGCAGCTTAGGTCTAGCGGGGAGTTACGAGCAGTACGTC. Protein product: CASSLGLAGSYEQYV.

The chain carries TRBV7-9 and TRBJ2-2; D is unresolved. V lost 5 bases, J lost 8 bases, and 9 bases lay in between. CDR3 length: 12 residues. CDR1 and CDR2 (germline): SEHNR, FQNEAQ (reference sequence). DNA of the CDR3: TGTGCCAGCAGCATAGTGGGTGGGGAGCTGTTTTTT. Its protein product is CASSIVGGELFF.

There are a few counts of this clone. The chain uses TRBV6-5 and TRBJ2-3; no reliable D call. The germline gives CDR1 MNHEY, CDR2 SVGAGI. This CDR3 region has 14 residues. V shed 2 bases and J shed 6 bases, with 12 bases lying between them. The CDR3 is CASSYGPLADTQYF. CDR3 DNA sequence: TGTGCCAGCAGTTACGGGCCCCTGGCCGATACGCAGTATTTT.

The chain carries TRBV28 and TRBJ2-7; the D gene is possibly TRBD2 (6 bases). The CDR3 has 16 residues. Deletions cut 5 bases from V and 0 bases from J, with 17 bases between. Looked up from germline, CDR1 is MDHEN and CDR2 is SYDVKM. CDR3 region: CASSAPGGPSSYEQYF. CDR3 sequence (DNA): TGTGCCAGCAGTGCCCCCGGGGGACCCAGCTCCTACGAGCAGTACTTC.

The J gene is TRBJ2-3, the V gene TRBV30; 8 nucleotides match TRBD2. The CDR3 contains 15 residues. In germline, CDR1 is GTSNPN, CDR2 SVGIG (reference sequence). V dropped 2 bases and J dropped 4; count of bases not matched to a gene: 8. The CDR3 DNA sequence: TGTGCCTGGAGTTTAGGGACTAGTGGGGCAGATACGCAGTATTTT. Its protein product is CAWSLGTSGADTQYF. The full variable domain, its missing parts supplied by reference TRBV30 and TRBJ2-3, is SQTIHQWPATLVQPVGSPLSLECTVEGTSNPNLYWYRQAAGRGLQLLFYSVGIGQISSEVPQNLSASRPQDRQFILSSKKLLLSDSGFYLCAWSLGTSGADTQYFGPGTRLTVL.

The chain uses TRBV9 and TRBJ2-2, with TRBD1 matching over 8 bases. The CDR3 consists of 16 residues. The germline CDR1 and CDR2 sequences are SGDLS and YYNGEE. With 4 bases clipped from V and 1 base from J, the junction kept 6 bases outside the gene matches. The DNA for the CDR3 is TGTGCCAGCAGCCCCGGGACAGGCAGGAACACCGGGGAGCTGTTTTTT. Protein sequence: CASSPGTGRNTGELFF.

This sequence joins TRBV5-1 and TRBJ2-3, with 8 bases aligning to TRBD1. Germline lookup yields CDR1 SGHRS and CDR2 YFSETQ. With 4 bases clipped from V and 5 bases from J, the junction kept 6 bases outside the gene matches. The CDR3 extends over 14 amino acids. The CDR3 protein is CASSIGQGIDTQYF. As DNA, the CDR3 is TGCGCCAGCAGCATAGGACAGGGCATAGATACGCAGTATTTT.

The chain couples TRBV9 to TRBJ2-3, with TRBD2 identical over 10 bases. The CDR3 runs to 14 residues. V lost 3 bases and J lost 11; bases outside the gene matches: 9. Germline V gene lookup returns CDR1 SGDLS and CDR2 YYNGEE. This CDR3 reads CASSEASGSIRQYF. The DNA for the CDR3 is TGTGCCAGCAGCGAGGCTAGCGGGAGCATCAGGCAGTATTTT.

The gene calls are TRBV9 and TRBJ2-3; possible D gene TRBD2, 6 bases. CDR1 and CDR2 from the germline V gene are SGDLS and YYNGEE. This CDR3 is built from 15 residues. The V gene lost 4 bases and the J gene lost 2 bases, with 14 bases spanning the gap. The CDR3 DNA follows: TGTGCCAGCAGCTTCCCGGGACTCCTCACAGATACGCAGTATTTT. It is translated as CASSFPGLLTDTQYF.

The V call is TRBV5-4, the J call TRBJ2-7; D is possibly TRBD1 (9 bases). The CDR3 spans 18 residues. Germline values: CDR1 SGHNT, CDR2 YYREEE (reference sequence). V dropped 0 bases and J dropped 5 bases, with 24 bases sitting between them. CDR3 residues: CASSLVAGQGVFWDEQYV. DNA of the CDR3: TGTGCCAGCAGCTTGGTAGCGGGACAGGGAGTCTTTTGGGACGAGCAGTACGTC.

The chain uses TRBV10-3 and TRBJ2-3, with TRBD1 identical over 7 bases. Germline V CDR1 and CDR2: ENHRY, SYGVKD. The CDR3 is made up of 16 amino acids. V gave up 3 bases and J gave up 4 bases; unmatched junction bases: 10. CDR3 DNA: TGTGCCATCAGTGAACCCCGACAGGGCCCCCCAGATACGCAGTATTTT. This encodes CAISEPRQGPPDTQYF.

The J gene is TRBJ2-7, the V gene TRBV19; tentatively, D is TRBD1 (5 bases). CDR1 is LNHDA and CDR2 is SQIVND in the germline V gene (reference sequence). The CDR3 totals 14 residues. Between the trimmed V and J ends, which lost 8 bases and 1 base, there was a span of 15 bases. The chain's CDR3 is CASQTETGSYEQYF. CDR3 nucleotides: TGTGCCAGTCAGACAGAAACAGGATCCTACGAGCAGTACTTC.

The rearrangement links TRBV5-1 to TRBJ1-5, with 8 bases that match TRBD1. The CDR3 is 14 residues long. Germline CDR1 reads SGHRS; CDR2 reads YFSETQ. J was trimmed by 3 bases and V by 4 bases; bases with no gene match: 3. The DNA of the CDR3 is TGCGCCAGCAGCCAGACAGGGGACAATCAGCCCCAGCATTTT. Its translation: CASSQTGDNQPQHF. Drawing the rest from reference TRBV5-1 and TRBJ1-5, the complete variable domain is KAGVTQTPRYLIKTRGQQVTLSCSPISGHRSVSWYQQTPGQGLQFLFEYFSETQRNKGNFPGRFSGRQFSNSRSEMNVSTLELGDSALYLCASSQTGDNQPQHFGDGTRLSIL.

This clone is judged medium-sized (0.01 to 0.1%). The rearrangement joins TRBV6-6 to TRBJ2-7, with 11 bases fitting TRBD1. J was trimmed by 3 bases and V by 0 bases; bases with no gene match: 1. The CDR3 length is 15 residues. Germline-derived CDR1 and CDR2 are MNHNY and SVGAGI (reference sequence). For the CDR3, the DNA is TGTGCCAGCAGTTACTCCGGGACAGGGGGCTACGAGCAGTACTTC. Translated: CASSYSGTGGYEQYF.

Turning to this clone: Distinct nucleotide sequences in the sample also encode this CDR3. The J gene is TRBJ1-2, the V gene TRBV29-1, with unresolved D. The CDR3 has 13 amino acids. V was trimmed by 0 bases and J by 11 bases, leaving 16 bases between them. CDR1 and CDR2 from the germline V gene are SQVTM and ANQGSEA. The CDR3 spells CSVEEWQEGGYTF. In DNA form, the CDR3 reads TGCAGCGTTGAAGAATGGCAGGAGGGTGGTTACACCTTC.

The chain is built from TRBV28 and TRBJ2-2, with TRBD1 matching 8 bases. Germline V gene data show CDR1 as MDHEN and CDR2 as SYDVKM. CDR3 length: 14 residues. Trimming removed 2 bases from V and 7 bases from J; junction bases left unmatched: 3. The CDR3 spells CASSLGQGSGELFF. The CDR3 DNA reads as TGTGCCAGCAGTTTAGGACAGGGTAGCGGGGAGCTGTTTTTT. Full variable domain (missing parts from reference TRBV28 and TRBJ2-2): DVKVTQSSRYLVKRTGEKVFLECVQDMDHENMFWYRQDPGLGLRLIYFSYDVKMKEKGDIPEGYSVSREKKERFSLILESASTNQTSMYLCASSLGQGSGELFFGEGSRLTVL.

The chain couples TRBV6-6 to TRBJ1-2; weak D call: TRBD1 (6 bases). Trimming left V 4 bases short and J 3 bases short, with 9 bases between. This CDR3 has 13 amino acids. The germline V gene has CDR1 MNHNY and CDR2 SVGAGI (reference sequence). CDR3 sequence reads: CASSFWTDYGYTF. CDR3 sequence (DNA): TGTGCCAGCAGTTTCTGGACAGACTATGGCTACACCTTC.

J is TRBJ1-1 and V is TRBV4-1; D not resolved. This CDR3 spans 12 amino acids. V was clipped by 5 bases and J by 2 bases, with 6 bases between them. Germline values: CDR1 MGHRA, CDR2 YSYEKL. The CDR3 nucleotides read TGCGCCAGCAGCGCAGGTAACACTGAAGCTTTCTTT. This translates into CASSAGNTEAFF.

This clone was observed once. The chain is built from TRBV2 and TRBJ2-2; 7 bases line up with TRBD2. Germline loops: CDR1 SNHLY, CDR2 FYNNEI. The CDR3 sequence is 15 residues long. V was clipped by 3 bases and J by 3 bases; unmatched bases: 4. The CDR3 nucleotides are TGTGCCAGCAGTGACCAGCGGGGCTACACCGGGGAGCTGTTTTTT. Protein product: CASSDQRGYTGELFF. The variable domain in full, completed from reference TRBV2 and TRBJ2-2, reads EPEVTQTPSHQVTQMGQEVILRCVPISNHLYFYWYRQILGQKVEFLVSFYNNEISEKSEIFDDQFSVERPDGSNFTLKIRSTKLEDSAMYFCASSDQRGYTGELFFGEGSRLTVL.

The chain carries TRBV9 and TRBJ2-5, with TRBD1 identical over 9 bases. From germline, CDR1 is SGDLS and CDR2 YYNGEE. The CDR3 is 15 amino acids. The J segment lost 2 bases and the V segment lost 0 bases, leaving 2 bases of the junction unmatched. CDR3 bases: TGTGCCAGCAGCGTAGACGGGACAGGGCAAGAGACCCAGTACTTC. This gives the protein CASSVDGTGQETQYF.

This clone has only a few counts. The J gene is TRBJ1-6, the V gene TRBV19, with TRBD1 matching over 7 bases. CDR1 LNHDA and CDR2 SQIVND come from the germline V gene (reference sequence). Losses at the gene ends were 5 bases for V and 9 bases for J; bases not matched to a gene: 4. The length of the CDR3 is 13 residues. The CDR3 region has the DNA TGTGCCAGTAGTCCGGACAGGCCTTCACCCCTCCACTTT. Translating it yields CASSPDRPSPLHF.

The rearrangement links TRBV7-8 to TRBJ1-3; D ambiguous. The CDR3 has 12 amino acids. Trimming took 4 bases from V and 4 from J, leaving 5 bases between them. Germline CDR1 SGHVS, CDR2 FQNEAQ. The chain's CDR3 is CASSSIGNTIYF. DNA for the CDR3: TGTGCCAGCAGCTCAATAGGAAACACCATATATTTT. The full variable domain, in which reference TRBV7-8 and TRBJ1-3 provide the parts outside the CDR3, is GAGVSQSPRYKVAKRGQDVALRCDPISGHVSLFWYQQALGQGPEFLTYFQNEAQLDKSGLPSDRFFAERPEGSVSTLKIQRTQQEDSAVYLCASSSIGNTIYFGEGSWLTVV.

The table lists this clone with a count of one. The rearrangement uses TRBV11-2 and TRBJ2-3; TRBD2 matches 11 bases. The J segment lost 3 bases and the V segment lost 6 bases, leaving 11 bases of the junction unmatched. The CDR3 loop spans 17 amino acids. Looked up from germline, CDR1 is SGHAT and CDR2 is FQNNGV. CDR3 coding DNA: TGTGCCAGCAGTCTTAGCGGGGGGGCGAAGAGTACAGATACGCAGTATTTT. It yields the protein CASSLSGGAKSTDTQYF.

V gene TRBV21-1 combines with J gene TRBJ1-5. TRBV21-1 is flagged as a pseudogene. The CDR3 runs to 15 residues. This chain's CDR3 is CASTDEGIRNQPQHF. The CDR3 nucleotides read TGTGCCAGCACCGACGAGGGAATCCGCAATCAGCCCCAGCATTTT.